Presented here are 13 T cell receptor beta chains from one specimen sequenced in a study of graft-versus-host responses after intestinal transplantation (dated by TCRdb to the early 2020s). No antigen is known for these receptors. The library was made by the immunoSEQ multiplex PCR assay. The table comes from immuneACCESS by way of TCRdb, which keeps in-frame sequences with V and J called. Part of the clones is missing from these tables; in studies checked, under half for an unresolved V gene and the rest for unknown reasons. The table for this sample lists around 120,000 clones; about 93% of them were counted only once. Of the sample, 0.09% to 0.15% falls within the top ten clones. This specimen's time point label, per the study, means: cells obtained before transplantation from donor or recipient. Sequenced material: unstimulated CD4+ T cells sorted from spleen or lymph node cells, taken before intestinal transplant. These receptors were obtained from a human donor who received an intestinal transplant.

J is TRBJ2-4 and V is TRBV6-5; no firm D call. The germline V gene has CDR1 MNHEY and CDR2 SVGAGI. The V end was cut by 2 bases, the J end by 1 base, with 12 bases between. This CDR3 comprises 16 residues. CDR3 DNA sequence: TGTGCCAGCAGTTACAGGGTGGGCTTGGCCAAAAACATTCAGTACTTC. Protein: CASSYRVGLAKNIQYF.

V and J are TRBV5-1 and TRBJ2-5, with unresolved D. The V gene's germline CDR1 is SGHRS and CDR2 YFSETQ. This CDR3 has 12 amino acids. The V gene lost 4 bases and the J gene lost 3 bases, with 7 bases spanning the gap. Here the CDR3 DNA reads TGCGCCAGCAGCCTCCCTGAAGAGACCCAGTACTTC. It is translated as CASSLPEETQYF.

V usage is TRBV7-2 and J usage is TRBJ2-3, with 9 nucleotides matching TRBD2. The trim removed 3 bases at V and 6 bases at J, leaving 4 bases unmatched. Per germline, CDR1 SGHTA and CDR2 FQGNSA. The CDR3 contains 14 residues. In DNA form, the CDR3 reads TGTGCCAGCAGCTTTAGCGGGAGTTTGGATACGCAGTATTTT. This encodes CASSFSGSLDTQYF.

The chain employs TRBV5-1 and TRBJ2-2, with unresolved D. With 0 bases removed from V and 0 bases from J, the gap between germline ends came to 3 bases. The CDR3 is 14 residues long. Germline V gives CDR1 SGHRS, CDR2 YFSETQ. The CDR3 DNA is TGCGCCAGCAGCTTGGGGTCGAACACCGGGGAGCTGTTTTTT. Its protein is CASSLGSNTGELFF.

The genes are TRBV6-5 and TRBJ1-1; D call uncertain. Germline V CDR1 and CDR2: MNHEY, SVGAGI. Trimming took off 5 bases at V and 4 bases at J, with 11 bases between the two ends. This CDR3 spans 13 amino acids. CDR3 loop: CASSPPGITEAFF. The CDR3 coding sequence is TGTGCCAGCAGTCCACCGGGGATCACTGAAGCTTTCTTT.

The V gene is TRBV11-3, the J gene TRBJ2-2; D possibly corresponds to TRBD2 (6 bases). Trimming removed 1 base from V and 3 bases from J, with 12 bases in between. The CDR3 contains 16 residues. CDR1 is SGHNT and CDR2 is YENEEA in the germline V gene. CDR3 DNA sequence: TGTGCCAGCAGCTTAGCTCGGGGGACGGACACCGGGGAGCTGTTTTTT. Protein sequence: CASSLARGTDTGELFF.

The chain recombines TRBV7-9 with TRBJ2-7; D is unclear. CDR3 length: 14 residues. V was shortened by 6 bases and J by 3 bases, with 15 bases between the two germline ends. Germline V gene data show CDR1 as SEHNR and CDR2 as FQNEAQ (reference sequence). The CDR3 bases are TGTGCCAGCAGTCGCGAGGTAGCAGTCTACGAGCAGTACTTC. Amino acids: CASSREVAVYEQYF.

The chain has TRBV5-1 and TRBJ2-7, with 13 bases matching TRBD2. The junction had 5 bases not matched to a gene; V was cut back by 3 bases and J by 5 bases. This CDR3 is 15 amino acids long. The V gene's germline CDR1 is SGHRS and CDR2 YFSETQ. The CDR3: CASSSGLAGSNEQYF. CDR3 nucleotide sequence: TGCGCCAGCAGCTCGGGACTAGCGGGATCGAACGAGCAGTACTTC.

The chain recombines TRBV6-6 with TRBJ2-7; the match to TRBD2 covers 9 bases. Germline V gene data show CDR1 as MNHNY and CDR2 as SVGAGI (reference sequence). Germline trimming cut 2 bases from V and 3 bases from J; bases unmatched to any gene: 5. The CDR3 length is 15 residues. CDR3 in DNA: TGTGCCAGCAGTTACAGGGATAGCGGGAGCTACGAGCAGTACTTC. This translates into CASSYRDSGSYEQYF.

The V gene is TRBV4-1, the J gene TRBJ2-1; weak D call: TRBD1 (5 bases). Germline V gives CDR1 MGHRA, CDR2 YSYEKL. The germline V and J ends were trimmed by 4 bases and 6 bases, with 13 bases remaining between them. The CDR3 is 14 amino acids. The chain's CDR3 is CASSLDRLVNEQFF. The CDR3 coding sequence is TGCGCCAGCAGCCTCGACAGATTGGTCAATGAGCAGTTCTTC.

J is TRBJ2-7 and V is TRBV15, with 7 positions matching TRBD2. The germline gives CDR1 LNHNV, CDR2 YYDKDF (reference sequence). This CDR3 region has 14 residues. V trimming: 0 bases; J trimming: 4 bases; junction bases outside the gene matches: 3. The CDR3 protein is CATSRESSGYEQYF. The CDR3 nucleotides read TGTGCCACCAGCAGAGAGTCTAGCGGTTACGAGCAGTACTTC. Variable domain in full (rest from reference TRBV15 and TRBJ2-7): DAMVIQNPRYQVTQFGKPVTLSCSQTLNHNVMYWYQQKSSQAPKLLFHYYDKDFNNEADTPDNFQSRRPNTSFCFLDIRSPGLGDTAMYLCATSRESSGYEQYFGPGTRLTVT.

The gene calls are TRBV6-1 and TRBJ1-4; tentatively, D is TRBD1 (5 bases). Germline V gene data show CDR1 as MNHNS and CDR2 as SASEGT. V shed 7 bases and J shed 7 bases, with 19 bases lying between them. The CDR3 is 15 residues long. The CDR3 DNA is TGTGCCAGCACCGGGGCATCCAGTCTAATTGAAAAACTGTTTTTT. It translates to CASTGASSLIEKLFF.

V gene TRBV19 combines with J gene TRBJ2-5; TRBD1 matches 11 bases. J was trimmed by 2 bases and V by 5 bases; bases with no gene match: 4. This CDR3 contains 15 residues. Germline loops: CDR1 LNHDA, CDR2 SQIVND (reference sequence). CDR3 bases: TGTGCCAGTAGTTGGGGACAGGGGGATCAAGAGACCCAGTACTTC. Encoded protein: CASSWGQGDQETQYF. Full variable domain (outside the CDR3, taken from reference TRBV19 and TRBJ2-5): DGGITQSPKYLFRKEGQNVTLSCEQNLNHDAMYWYRQDPGQGLRLIYYSQIVNDFQKGDIAEGYSVSREKKESFPLTVTSAQKNPTAFYLCASSWGQGDQETQYFGPGTRLLVL.